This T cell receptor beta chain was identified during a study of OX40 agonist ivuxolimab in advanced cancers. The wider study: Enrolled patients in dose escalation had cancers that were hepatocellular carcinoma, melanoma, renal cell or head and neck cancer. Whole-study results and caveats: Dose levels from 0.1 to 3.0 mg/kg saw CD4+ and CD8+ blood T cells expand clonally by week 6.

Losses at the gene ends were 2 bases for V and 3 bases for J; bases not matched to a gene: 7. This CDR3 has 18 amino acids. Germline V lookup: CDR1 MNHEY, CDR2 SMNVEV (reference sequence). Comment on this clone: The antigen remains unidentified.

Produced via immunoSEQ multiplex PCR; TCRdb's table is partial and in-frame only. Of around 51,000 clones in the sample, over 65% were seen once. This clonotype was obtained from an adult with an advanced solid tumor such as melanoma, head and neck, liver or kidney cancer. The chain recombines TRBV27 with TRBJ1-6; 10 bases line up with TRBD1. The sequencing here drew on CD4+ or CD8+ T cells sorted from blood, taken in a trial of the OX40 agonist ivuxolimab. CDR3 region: CASSLKPGQGFYNSPLHF. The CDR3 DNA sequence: TGTGCCAGCAGTTTAAAACCGGGACAGGGGTTCTATAATTCACCCCTCCACTTT.